The source of this TCR beta chain is a study of blood T cell dynamics during melanoma immunotherapy (dated by TCRdb to 2020 to 2022). With respect to the entire study: The patients had metastatic melanoma and were given first-line pembrolizumab or nivolumab plus ipilimumab as standard of care in the United Kingdom. Peripheral T cell receptor repertoires of metastatic melanoma patients were profiled before and after one cycle of checkpoint inhibitor therapy to find early correlates of response. The training cohort consisted of consecutive patients, while an additional independent group of patients from the same centre was pooled to form an external validation set. What the study reported, not specific to this receptor: The relatively small sample size was recognized as a factor that could limit how well the results generalize. Of the sorted CD8+ subsets, TIE cells had both the greatest clonality and the greatest similarity to cfDNA CDR3 sequences, which suggests active turnover converging on dominant clones. The study was unable to establish whether the T cell clones driving the repertoire changes were melanoma-specific or instead reflected general immune activation.

The entire DNA extracted from each sorted CD8+ T cell subset was loaded into the assay. TCR beta CDR3 sequences were amplified from genomic DNA using the immunoSEQ TCRb Assay kit according to manufacturer instructions. The KAPA Library Quantification Kit for Illumina platforms was used to quantify pooled libraries by qPCR. Pooled libraries were sequenced on an Illumina NextSeq 500, clustered at roughly 0.55-1.1 pM. The authors' analysis ran thus. Analysis of the TCR data relied on immunoSEQ ANALYZER and the R LymphoSeq package. A rearrangement efficiency score was calculated as productive divided by the sum of productive and non-productive CDR3 sequences. Clonality was measured with the Gini coefficient and diversity with the Renyi index at alpha=1, and both measures were compared pairwise between timepoints within each patient. Clonal relatedness, based on an edit distance of 3, and repertoire similarity, based on the Bhattacharyya coefficient, were both computed in LymphoSeq. To classify response, a linear discriminant analysis based on week-3 changes in clonality and diversity was built using the R MASS and caret packages. Here the immuneACCESS table is served through TCRdb, limited to in-frame sequences with V and J called. Missing clones are a known gap in these copies; in checked studies unresolved V genes cover under half, and the rest lacks a known reason. V, J and clone size are taken as reported in that table, and D and trimming were inferred from the DNA itself. This sample lists 10,000 to 15,000 clones; under 95% were detected once. Of the sample, less than 0.2% falls within the top ten clones.

For this clone: It has no known antigen specificity. Base qualities are missing; no much larger clone stands one base away.

The sample's time point label, in plain terms: week 3, after first cycle of checkpoint inhibitor. Blood samples were taken before treatment (T0) and at week 3 (W3), following the first cycle of checkpoint blockade. Except for a couple of patients with rapid clinical progression, response was assessed 12 weeks after the first infusion by RECIST 1.1; disease control meant complete response, partial response or stable disease. Patients were excluded for prior systemic cancer treatment, concomitant immunosuppressant therapy or synchronous other active malignancies. Sorted CD8+ memory and naive T cell subsets were sequenced at T0 and W3 from six patients, three progressing and three with disease control. PBMC were isolated from blood with Lymphoprep and SepMate tubes, followed by red cell lysis. QIAamp DNA Blood Mini kits were used to extract DNA from both PBMC and sorted T cell subsets. CD8+ T cell subsets were sorted live on a FACSAria III cytometer and then frozen prior to DNA extraction. Fresh PBMC intended for flow cytometry were kept at 4 degrees C in PBS containing about 2.2% fetal bovine serum and were analyzed within 25 hours.

The CDR3 runs 14 amino acids, cysteine and phenylalanine included. Only CDR3 DNA remains: 42 bases, in frame from the first base. The germline V gene supplies CDR1 SQVTM and CDR2 ANQGSEA. The germline ends are 15 bases apart after V is trimmed by 4 bases and J by 3 bases. The sequencing here drew on effector memory CD8+ T cells from blood, taken from a patient treated with checkpoint blockade. The receptor chain draws on TRBV29-1 and TRBJ1-2; a tentative D match to TRBD1 spans 6 bases. This sequence was found in a human donor with melanoma. The DNA reads as follows: TGCAGCGTTGCCCTTTGGACAGAGGACTATGGCTACACCTTC. Its coded protein is CSVALWTEDYGYTF.